Listed here is a single T cell receptor (beta chain). This table comes from immunoSEQ multiplex PCR, and its TCRdb copy is limited to in-frame clones, with some not included. In the table there are fewer than 250,000 clones, about 85% of which are singletons. These data come from a study of blood T cell repertoires in COVID-19. V lost 6 bases and J lost 3; bases outside the gene matches: 7. There are 14 residues in the CDR3. Germline V CDR1 and CDR2: MRHNA, SNTAGT. What was sequenced was peripheral blood. The TCR was taken from a woman aged 55-70 years with active or convalescent COVID-19. The chain is built from TRBV6-4 and TRBJ2-7; 8 positions agree with TRBD1. Here the CDR3 reads CASRDREGGYEQYV. The CDR3, as DNA: TGTGCCAGCAGGGACAGGGAAGGGGGCTACGAGCAGTACGTC.